The clone carrying this T cell receptor beta chain was found many times. Its antigen is still unknown. The sample originates from a study of regulatory T cells in long-lasting Graves disease. From germline, CDR1 is SQVTM and CDR2 ANQGSEA. Trimming cost V 3 bases and J 0 bases; bases outside gene matches: 7. The CDR3 sequence is 16 residues long. Researchers made TCR beta libraries by using iRepertoire HTBI primers and running Arm-PCR on CDR3 regions. Each CDR3 protein gets one entry after TCRdb re-called the multiplex PCR reads with MiXCR. The sample has 350,000 to 500,000 distinct CDR3 sequences; about 16% are singletons. The time point is: newly diagnosed GD, antithyroid drugs for less than 3 months. The authors made the TCR library using RNA they extracted from PBMCs. Study results and limitations: Favored gene segments in persistent disease were TRBV28, TRBJ1-2 and TRBJ2-5.

The same sample was also studied in work on T cells in Graves' hyperthyroidism and ophthalmopathy.

V gene TRBV29-1 combines with J gene TRBJ2-2, with 7 nucleotides matching TRBD2. The sequencing here drew on peripheral blood mononuclear cells (PBMCs), taken at new diagnosis, from a patient treated with antithyroid drugs. This TCR derives from a woman aged 18-35 years with Graves disease. CDR3 protein: CSVDRGGSANTGELFF. As DNA, the CDR3 is TGCAGCGTTGATCGGGGCGGGAGCGCGAACACCGGGGAGCTGTTTTTT.